One sample yielded the 24 T cell receptor beta chains listed below, sequenced in a study of blood T cell repertoires in COVID-19. Profiling relied on immunoSEQ multiplex PCR, and the TCRdb table lists in-frame clones only, not all of them. The top ten hold 2% to 2.5% of the sample, which has 65,000 to 90,000 clones, roughly three quarters seen once. Sequenced sample: peripheral blood. These receptors were taken from a man between 70 and 80 years old with COVID-19, enrolled during active disease.

The chain couples TRBV27 to TRBJ2-7; 8 nucleotides line up with TRBD1. There are 15 residues in the CDR3. Germline lookup yields CDR1 MNHEY and CDR2 SMNVEV (reference sequence). Trimming cost V 6 bases and J 4 bases; bases outside gene matches: 11. CDR3 sequence: CASSAGQGYGYEQYF. The CDR3 DNA sequence: TGTGCCAGCAGCGCCGGACAGGGATACGGGTACGAGCAGTACTTC.

V is TRBV28 and J is TRBJ1-2; D is uncertain. Germline lookup yields CDR1 MDHEN and CDR2 SYDVKM. The CDR3 covers 14 residues. The V and J ends lost 5 bases and 4 bases respectively, with 14 bases between them. The CDR3 is CASSPPAGTYGYTF. CDR3 nucleotide sequence: TGTGCCAGCAGTCCTCCCGCAGGTACCTATGGCTACACCTTC.

This clone has at least ten counts. The chain recombines TRBV19 with TRBJ1-6, with unresolved D. There are 17 residues in the CDR3. V was clipped by 6 bases and J by 8 bases, with 23 bases between them. Germline V gene data show CDR1 as LNHDA and CDR2 as SQIVND (reference sequence). For the CDR3, the DNA is TGTGCCAGTAGGGCCGCTCGTTTCCGACAAGCCGATTCACCCCTCCACTTT. Protein: CASRAARFRQADSPLHF.

The J gene is TRBJ2-7, the V gene TRBV9, with TRBD2 identical over 10 bases. Germline CDR1 is SGDLS and CDR2 is YYNGEE. The CDR3 loop spans 18 amino acids. J lost 2 bases, V lost 4 bases, and 15 bases had no gene match. CDR3 sequence: CASSRSTGGLADTYEQYF. CDR3 bases: TGTGCCAGCAGCAGGAGCACGGGAGGACTAGCGGACACCTACGAGCAGTACTTC.

This clone was picked up one time. The rearrangement links TRBV5-4 to TRBJ2-7, with 8 positions matching TRBD1. Germline V gene lookup returns CDR1 SGHNT and CDR2 YYREEE (reference sequence). V shed 0 bases and J 4 bases; nucleotides not matched to a gene: 6. This CDR3 contains 15 residues. The CDR3 sequence: CASSLARQGAYEQYF. The CDR3 DNA is TGTGCCAGCAGCTTGGCCCGCCAGGGGGCTTACGAGCAGTACTTC.

The chain uses TRBV5-1 and TRBJ2-7, with D perhaps TRBD2 (6 bases). The CDR3 extends over 15 amino acids. Trimming removed 0 bases from V and 0 bases from J, with 10 bases in between. The germline gives CDR1 SGHRS, CDR2 YFSETQ. CDR3 sequence: CASSLGIADSYEQYF. DNA of the CDR3: TGCGCCAGCAGCTTGGGGATAGCGGACTCCTACGAGCAGTACTTC.

V is TRBV6-5 and J is TRBJ1-3; 8 nucleotides match TRBD1. The CDR3 loop spans 15 amino acids. V was pared by 7 bases and J by 4 bases, with 9 bases of the junction left unmatched. Germline CDR1 is MNHEY and CDR2 is SVGAGI. The DNA of the CDR3 is TGTGCCAGCACCGAGCAGGGGGCGCCGGGAAACACCATATATTTT. It specifies CASTEQGAPGNTIYF.

This chain joins TRBV7-8 and TRBJ1-5; the D gene is possibly TRBD1 (5 bases). This CDR3 is built from 15 residues. In germline, CDR1 is SGHVS, CDR2 FQNEAQ. Trimming pared 2 bases from V and 4 bases from J, leaving 12 bases between. The CDR3 sequence is CASSLRGGINQPQHF. Written as DNA, the CDR3 is TGTGCCAGCAGCTTAAGGGGCGGGATTAATCAGCCCCAGCATTTT.

In its sample, this clone was seen a few times. This chain joins TRBV7-9 and TRBJ2-2, with TRBD1 matching 8 bases. V lost 5 bases to trimming and J lost 1 base; unmatched junction nucleotides: 6. CDR3 length equals 16 residues. In germline, CDR1 is SEHNR, CDR2 FQNEAQ (reference sequence). CDR3 bases: TGTGCCAGCAGCCCAGCCGGACAGGGGAACACCGGGGAGCTGTTTTTT. Translating gives CASSPAGQGNTGELFF.

The rearrangement uses TRBV2 and TRBJ1-4; D gene ambiguous. The V and J ends lost 7 bases and 0 bases respectively, with 12 bases between them. Germline V lookup: CDR1 SNHLY, CDR2 FYNNEI. The CDR3 is 15 residues long. CDR3: CASTTEGTTNEKLFF. The DNA for the CDR3 is TGTGCCAGCACCACGGAGGGAACAACTAATGAAAAACTGTTTTTT.

This chain joins TRBV4-1 and TRBJ1-2, with 9 bases matching TRBD1. V lost 1 base to trimming and J lost 5 bases; unmatched junction nucleotides: 2. Germline CDR1 reads MGHRA; CDR2 reads YSYEKL. The CDR3 is 14 amino acids. The CDR3 DNA reads TGCGCCAGCAGCCAAGGACAGGGGGGGTATGGCTACACCTTC. This codes for CASSQGQGGYGYTF.

This chain uses TRBV27 with TRBJ2-1, with D hard to call. The ends were cut back, 8 bases at V and 4 bases at J, with 15 bases in the middle. The CDR3 loop spans 14 amino acids. CDR1 and CDR2 from the germline V gene are MNHEY and SMNVEV (reference sequence). Here the CDR3 DNA reads TGTGCCAGCGCTATAGTATACCATTACAATGAGCAGTTCTTC. It yields the protein CASAIVYHYNEQFF.

The gene calls are TRBV9 and TRBJ1-1, with D perhaps matching TRBD1 (5 bases). Germline-derived CDR1 and CDR2 are SGDLS and YYNGEE. The CDR3 extends over 14 amino acids. V was clipped by 6 bases and J by 1 base, with 13 bases between them. DNA for the CDR3: TGTGCCAGCACTAAAGCGGGGGGGAACACTGAAGCTTTCTTT. Protein product: CASTKAGGNTEAFF.

V gene TRBV2 combines with J gene TRBJ2-3, with 11 positions matching TRBD2. Germline CDR1 SNHLY, CDR2 FYNNEI. V trimming: 3 bases; J trimming: 4 bases; junction bases outside the gene matches: 9. This CDR3 is built from 17 residues. For the CDR3, the DNA is TGTGCCAGCAGTGAGTTTCAGACTAGCGGGATGGCAGATACGCAGTATTTT. As protein: CASSEFQTSGMADTQYF.

This clone showed up just a few times. Additional DNA sequences in this sample encode the identical CDR3. V is TRBV18 and J is TRBJ1-3; 9 bases line up with TRBD1. The CDR3 consists of 15 residues. V trimming: 3 bases; J trimming: 4 bases; junction bases outside the gene matches: 4. The V gene's germline CDR1 is KGHSH and CDR2 LQKENI. CDR3 in amino acids: CASSPGQGSGNTIYF. The CDR3 DNA reads as TGTGCCAGCTCACCCGGACAGGGGTCCGGAAACACCATATATTTT.

The chain carries TRBV7-9 and TRBJ2-5; TRBD2 agrees at 13 bases. The V gene's germline CDR1 is SEHNR and CDR2 FQNEAQ (reference sequence). This CDR3 region has 15 residues. The V and J ends lost 5 bases and 5 bases, in that order; junction bases with no gene match: 5. The CDR3 region has the DNA TGTGCCAGCAGCACAACTAGCGGGAGGGCGGAGACCCAGTACTTC. This codes for CASSTTSGRAETQYF.

The J gene is TRBJ1-3, the V gene TRBV15, with TRBD1 matching over 7 bases. Germline CDR1 and CDR2: LNHNV and YYDKDF (reference sequence). The CDR3 is 16 residues long. Losses at the gene ends were 3 bases for V and 3 bases for J; bases not matched to a gene: 8. Here the CDR3 reads CATSRGDRVGGNTIYF. DNA of the CDR3: TGTGCCACCAGCAGGGGCGACAGGGTGGGTGGAAACACCATATATTTT.

V usage is TRBV11-2 and J usage is TRBJ2-3, with 7 bases fitting TRBD2. CDR3 length equals 13 residues. Trimming cost V 8 bases and J 2 bases; bases outside gene matches: 4. Germline V gives CDR1 SGHAT, CDR2 FQNNGV. The CDR3 coding sequence is TGTGCCAGCGGTCTAGCGGACACAGATACGCAGTATTTT. Its protein product is CASGLADTDTQYF.

J is TRBJ2-1 and V is TRBV23-1, with 8 bases aligning to TRBD1. TRBV23-1 is recorded as an ORF, its role being uncertain. With V trimmed by 11 bases and J by 0 bases, 15 bases remained unmatched. The CDR3 is 17 residues long. Written as DNA, the CDR3 is TGCGCCCGAAAGGGACAGGAAAACCTAAGCTCCTACAATGAGCAGTTCTTC. This sequence encodes CARKGQENLSSYNEQFF.

The V call is TRBV6-5, the J call TRBJ1-5; tentative D call: TRBD1 (5 bases). Trimming took 5 bases from V and 7 from J, leaving 15 bases between them. The germline V gene has CDR1 MNHEY and CDR2 SVGAGI. The CDR3 consists of 14 residues. The CDR3 reads CASSHQGSFQPQHF. Here the CDR3 DNA reads TGTGCCAGCAGTCACCAGGGTTCGTTCCAGCCCCAGCATTTT.

The chain combines TRBV5-1 with TRBJ2-1, with D tentatively TRBD1 (6 bases). This CDR3 contains 12 residues. Trimming cost V 2 bases and J 10 bases, with 10 bases left between them. CDR1 and CDR2 (germline): SGHRS, YFSETQ. The CDR3 region has the DNA TGCGCCAGCAGCTTACAGGGTTGGGAGCAGTTCTTC. Its protein product is CASSLQGWEQFF.

In this sample, this clone turned up once. The CDR3 nucleotides read TGTGCCAGCAGTTACTCCCTGACAGGGGGCCCCTACGAGCAGTACTTC. Translation gives CASSYSLTGGPYEQYF. The chain links TRBV6-5 to TRBJ2-7; 10 bases line up with TRBD1. The ends lost 0 bases at V and 2 bases at J; junction bases unmatched: 4. The CDR3 has 16 residues. Germline CDR1 reads MNHEY; CDR2 reads SVGAGI.

This chain connects TRBV5-4 to TRBJ2-7, with 8 bases fitting TRBD1. CDR3 length equals 15 residues. V shed 0 bases and J 7 bases; nucleotides not matched to a gene: 9. Germline values: CDR1 SGHNT, CDR2 YYREEE (reference sequence). CDR3 DNA: TGTGCCAGCAGCTTGGCCGGTGACAGGGGTGAGGAGCAGTACTTC. Protein sequence: CASSLAGDRGEEQYF.

The chain couples TRBV9 to TRBJ2-1; D is unclear. CDR1 and CDR2 from the germline V gene are SGDLS and YYNGEE. This CDR3 comprises 12 residues. V was cut by 4 bases and J by 4 bases, with 6 bases left in between. In DNA form, the CDR3 reads TGTGCCAGCAGCACAGAATACAATGAGCAGTTCTTC. Amino acids: CASSTEYNEQFF.